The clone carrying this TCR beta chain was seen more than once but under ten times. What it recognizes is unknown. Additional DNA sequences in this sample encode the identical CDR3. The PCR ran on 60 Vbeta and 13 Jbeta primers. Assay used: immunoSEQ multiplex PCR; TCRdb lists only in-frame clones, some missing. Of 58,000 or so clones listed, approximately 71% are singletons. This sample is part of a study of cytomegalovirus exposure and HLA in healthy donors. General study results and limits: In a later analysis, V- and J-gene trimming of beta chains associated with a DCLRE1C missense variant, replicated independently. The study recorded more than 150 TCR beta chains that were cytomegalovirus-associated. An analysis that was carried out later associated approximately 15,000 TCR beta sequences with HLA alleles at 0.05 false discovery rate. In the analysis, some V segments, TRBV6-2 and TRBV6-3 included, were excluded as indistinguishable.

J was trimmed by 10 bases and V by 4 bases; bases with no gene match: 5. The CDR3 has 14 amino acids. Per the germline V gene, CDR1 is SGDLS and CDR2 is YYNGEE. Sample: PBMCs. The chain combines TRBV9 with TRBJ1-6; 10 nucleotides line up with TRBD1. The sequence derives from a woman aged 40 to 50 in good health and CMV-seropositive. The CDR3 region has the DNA TGTGCCAGCAGCCGGGACAGGGGAAACTCACCCCTCCACTTT. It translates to CASSRDRGNSPLHF.